The next 28 T cell receptor beta chains were all read from a single sample in a study of blood T cell repertoires in COVID-19. Assay: immunoSEQ multiplex PCR; the TCRdb copy retains only in-frame clones and omits some. The sample has fewer than 300,000 clones; around 85% are singletons. Material for sequencing was peripheral blood. Every receptor here comes from a woman in her twenties or thirties with COVID-19, enrolled during active disease.

The V and J genes are TRBV5-1 and TRBJ2-2; a weak D match, TRBD2 (6 bases). This CDR3 has 15 residues. Germline assignment: CDR1 SGHRS and CDR2 YFSETQ. Trimming pared 2 bases from V and 4 bases from J, leaving 12 bases between. The CDR3 region has the DNA TGCGCCAGCAGCTTTGCGGGGACGAGCACCGGGGAGCTGTTTTTT. This translates into CASSFAGTSTGELFF.

This chain connects TRBV5-1 to TRBJ1-3; 7 bases align to TRBD1. CDR3 length: 19 residues. The V segment lost 4 bases and the J segment 2 bases; nucleotides outside the gene matches: 18. Germline V gene lookup returns CDR1 SGHRS and CDR2 YFSETQ. This CDR3 reads CASSRDLLGGARAGNTIYF. The DNA for the CDR3 is TGCGCCAGCAGCCGGGACCTTTTAGGGGGCGCCCGGGCTGGAAACACCATATATTTT.

The chain is built from TRBV5-1 and TRBJ2-1; D call uncertain. Per the germline V gene, CDR1 is SGHRS and CDR2 is YFSETQ. The CDR3 loop spans 13 amino acids. The V gene lost 2 bases and the J gene lost 5 bases, with 8 bases spanning the gap. The CDR3 nucleotides are TGCGCCAGCAGCTTTGGGCCCAACAATGAGCAGTTCTTC. Translated, it gives CASSFGPNNEQFF.

This CDR3 reads CASSLGQGLSYNEQFF. The CDR3 DNA is TGTGCCAGCAGCTTAGGTCAGGGGCTTTCCTACAATGAGCAGTTCTTC. The rearrangement joins TRBV7-2 to TRBJ2-1; a possible D gene is TRBD1 (6 bases). CDR1 SGHTA and CDR2 FQGNSA come from the germline V gene. Trimming shortened V by 1 base and J by 1 base, and 11 bases separated the two germline ends. The CDR3 spans 16 residues.

The chain combines TRBV5-6 with TRBJ2-7; 8 nucleotides agree with TRBD1. The J segment lost 0 bases and the V segment lost 3 bases, leaving 8 bases of the junction unmatched. This CDR3 contains 16 residues. Germline V gene data show CDR1 as SGHDT and CDR2 as YYEEEE. The CDR3 nucleotides read TGTGCCAGCAGCTCCCCTGGCAGGGGGCCCTCCTACGAGCAGTACTTC. Translation: CASSSPGRGPSYEQYF. Complete variable domain (other parts from reference TRBV5-6 and TRBJ2-7): DAGVTQSPTHLIKTRGQQVTLRCSPKSGHDTVSWYQQALGQGPQFIFQYYEEEERQRGNFPDRFSGHQFPNYSSELNVNALLLGDSALYLCASSSPGRGPSYEQYFGPGTRLTVT.

This chain joins TRBV18 and TRBJ2-3, with 9 positions matching TRBD2. The CDR3 covers 16 residues. V was pared by 4 bases and J by 1 base, with 6 bases of the junction left unmatched. Germline V lookup: CDR1 KGHSH, CDR2 LQKENI. This CDR3 reads CASSRGVAGGTDTQYF. CDR3 DNA sequence: TGTGCCAGCTCACGGGGAGTAGCGGGGGGCACAGATACGCAGTATTTT.

The chain employs TRBV29-1 and TRBJ1-5; TRBD1 might be the D (5 bases). Germline CDR1 reads SQVTM; CDR2 reads ANQGSEA. V was cut by 1 base and J by 11 bases, with 15 bases left in between. This CDR3 has 13 residues. For the CDR3, the DNA is TGCAGCGTTGAAGGGAGCCCGAAGGGGACCCAGCATTTT. Protein product: CSVEGSPKGTQHF.

This clone has only one observation. The rearrangement uses TRBV2 and TRBJ1-3; 12 bases line up with TRBD1. The CDR3 runs 14 residues. CDR1 and CDR2 (germline): SNHLY, FYNNEI. V lost 5 bases to trimming and J lost 9 bases; unmatched junction nucleotides: 5. In DNA, the CDR3 is TGTGCCAGCAGTCGGGACAGGGGGCAGGGCACCATATATTTT. It translates to CASSRDRGQGTIYF. The full variable domain, rest sourced from reference TRBV2 and TRBJ1-3, is EPEVTQTPSHQVTQMGQEVILRCVPISNHLYFYWYRQILGQKVEFLVSFYNNEISEKSEIFDDQFSVERPDGSNFTLKIRSTKLEDSAMYFCASSRDRGQGTIYFGEGSWLTVV.

This chain uses TRBV7-7 with TRBJ2-2; D call uncertain. Trimming pared 1 base from V and 7 bases from J, leaving 13 bases between. The length of the CDR3 is 15 residues. Germline lookup yields CDR1 SSHAT and CDR2 FNYEAQ (reference sequence). Written as DNA, the CDR3 is TGTGCCAGCAGCTTAGAGAGGCCCCACGTCGGGGAGCTGTTTTTT. It encodes CASSLERPHVGELFF.

This clone was counted ten times or more. V usage is TRBV29-1 and J usage is TRBJ2-7, with D perhaps matching TRBD1 (6 bases). The V end was cut by 0 bases, the J end by 3 bases, with 9 bases between. CDR3 length equals 13 residues. Germline V lookup: CDR1 SQVTM, CDR2 ANQGSEA. The CDR3 DNA is TGCAGCGTTGAAGAAAGCAGGGGCTACGAGCAGTACTTC. This gives the protein CSVEESRGYEQYF.

V usage is TRBV10-2 and J usage is TRBJ1-2; 12 bases map to TRBD1. V gave up 3 bases and J gave up 7 bases; unmatched junction bases: 3. The length of the CDR3 is 14 residues. Germline V lookup: CDR1 WSHSY, CDR2 SAAADI. The CDR3 protein is CASSEGTGGAGYTF. In DNA, the CDR3 is TGCGCCAGCAGTGAAGGGACAGGGGGCGCTGGCTACACCTTC.

This clone was counted once. The CDR3 loop is CASSRTGEKETQYF. The CDR3, as DNA: TGCGCCAGCAGCCGGACAGGGGAGAAAGAGACCCAGTACTTC. The rearrangement joins TRBV4-1 to TRBJ2-5; 9 bases are shared with TRBD1. Germline CDR1 is MGHRA and CDR2 is YSYEKL. The J segment lost 3 bases and the V segment lost 4 bases, leaving 3 bases of the junction unmatched. The CDR3 consists of 14 residues.

Only a few counts were recorded for this clone. The chain recombines TRBV3-1 (or the pseudogene TRBV3-2) with TRBJ2-7, with 7 bases lining up with TRBD2. The CDR3 loop spans 14 amino acids. Germline CDR1 and CDR2: LGHDT and YNNKEL (reference sequence). After removal of 4 bases from V and 2 bases from J, the junction contained 5 bases not matched to a gene. CDR3: CASSPWSGAYEQYF. The CDR3 DNA reads as TGTGCCAGCAGCCCGTGGAGCGGGGCCTACGAGCAGTACTTC.

This chain connects TRBV5-5 to TRBJ2-3, with D maybe TRBD2 (6 bases). With 0 bases removed from V and 3 bases from J, the gap between germline ends came to 11 bases. The V gene's germline CDR1 is SGHKS and CDR2 YYEKEE (reference sequence). The CDR3 spans 15 residues. This CDR3 reads CASSLDPGETDTQYF. The CDR3, as DNA: TGTGCCAGCAGCTTGGATCCGGGGGAAACAGATACGCAGTATTTT. Drawing the rest from reference TRBV5-5 and TRBJ2-3, the complete variable domain is DAGVTQSPTHLIKTRGQQVTLRCSPISGHKSVSWYQQVLGQGPQFIFQYYEKEERGRGNFPDRFSARQFPNYSSELNVNALLLGDSALYLCASSLDPGETDTQYFGPGTRLTVL.

The rearrangement uses TRBV28 and TRBJ1-2, with TRBD1 identical over 7 bases. Unmatched junction bases numbered 8, after V lost 5 bases and J lost 5 bases. Germline V gene sequence: CDR1 MDHEN, CDR2 SYDVKM. The CDR3 consists of 14 residues. The DNA for the CDR3 is TGTGCCAGCAGTCTCACAGGGGTTGGATATGGCTACACCTTC. The encoded protein is CASSLTGVGYGYTF.

The rearrangement uses TRBV6-5 and TRBJ2-2; TRBD2 is a possible D gene (5 bases). CDR1 is MNHEY, CDR2 SVGAGI, per germline. The V gene lost 3 bases and the J gene lost 4 bases, with 15 bases spanning the gap. The CDR3 has 16 amino acids. CDR3 region: CASSYSGRPSTGELFF. The CDR3, as DNA: TGTGCCAGCAGTTATTCGGGAAGACCTAGCACCGGGGAGCTGTTTTTT.

The chain has TRBV2 and TRBJ2-7; the match to TRBD1 covers 8 bases. The CDR3 sequence is 15 residues long. The J segment lost 11 bases and the V segment lost 7 bases, leaving 19 bases of the junction unmatched. CDR1 is SNHLY, CDR2 FYNNEI, per germline. CDR3 nucleotide sequence: TGTGCCAGCACGAGGGACAGGAGACCCTACTACGTGGAGTACTTC. It encodes CASTRDRRPYYVEYF.

This clone was counted a few times. The chain is built from TRBV19 and TRBJ1-4; no clear D gene. Germline-derived CDR1 and CDR2 are LNHDA and SQIVND (reference sequence). V shed 1 base and J shed 10 bases, with 16 bases lying between them. This CDR3 contains 15 residues. The CDR3 region is CASSIVNREYGKLFF. CDR3 DNA: TGTGCCAGTAGTATAGTGAACCGAGAATATGGAAAACTGTTTTTT.

V gene TRBV27 combines with J gene TRBJ2-2, with unresolved D. CDR3 length: 14 residues. Germline CDR1 MNHEY, CDR2 SMNVEV (reference sequence). V was pared by 5 bases and J by 6 bases, with 13 bases between. The CDR3 sequence is CASSDRVASGELFF. DNA of the CDR3: TGTGCCAGCAGTGACCGGGTCGCGTCCGGGGAGCTGTTTTTT.

The chain is built from TRBV27 and TRBJ2-7; a possible D gene is TRBD1 (6 bases). V lost 2 bases and J 8 bases, leaving 10 bases between the germline ends. The CDR3 runs to 12 residues. Germline assignment: CDR1 MNHEY and CDR2 SMNVEV (reference sequence). The CDR3 loop reads CASSLLQGKQYF. The CDR3 DNA follows: TGTGCCAGCAGTTTACTACAGGGAAAGCAGTACTTC.

The sample holds a few counts of this clone. The chain is built from TRBV27 and TRBJ2-7; TRBD2 matches 9 bases. The V and J ends lost 5 bases and 5 bases, in that order; junction bases with no gene match: 13. The CDR3 spans 16 residues. Germline CDR1 MNHEY, CDR2 SMNVEV (reference sequence). The CDR3 DNA is TGTGCCAGCAGTCTTAGCGGGGGCGGCCCAACCAACGAGCAGTACTTC. As protein: CASSLSGGGPTNEQYF.

The V call is TRBV19, the J call TRBJ1-2; no reliable D call. Germline V gene sequence: CDR1 LNHDA, CDR2 SQIVND (reference sequence). V lost 5 bases, J lost 2 bases, and 15 bases lay in between. This CDR3 has 15 amino acids. The CDR3: CASSVSSTINYGYTF. In nucleotides, the CDR3 is TGTGCCAGTAGTGTTAGTTCCACCATAAACTATGGCTACACCTTC.

J is TRBJ2-7 and V is TRBV5-4; D may be TRBD1 (5 bases). This CDR3 spans 15 amino acids. Germline assignment: CDR1 SGHNT and CDR2 YYREEE (reference sequence). V dropped 0 bases and J dropped 1 base, with 11 bases sitting between them. CDR3 sequence: CASSLEGARSYEQYF. The CDR3, as DNA: TGTGCCAGCAGCTTGGAAGGGGCCCGGTCCTACGAGCAGTACTTC.

This chain joins TRBV11-3 and TRBJ2-3, with D possibly matching TRBD2 (5 bases). V dropped 5 bases and J dropped 2 bases, with 11 bases sitting between them. CDR3 length: 14 residues. Germline V CDR1 and CDR2: SGHNT, YENEEA. The CDR3 DNA sequence: TGTGCCAGCAGCCACGGAGGTTACACAGATACGCAGTATTTT. This encodes CASSHGGYTDTQYF.

V usage is TRBV27 and J usage is TRBJ2-4; TRBD1 agrees at 9 bases. Germline values: CDR1 MNHEY, CDR2 SMNVEV (reference sequence). This CDR3 has 15 residues. Germline trimming cut 8 bases from V and 8 bases from J; bases unmatched to any gene: 13. The CDR3 DNA is TGTGCCAGCCTCACCCACTCCGGGACAGGGTACATTCAGTACTTC. Its translation: CASLTHSGTGYIQYF.

The CDR3 DNA is TGTGCCAGCAGCGTAGAGGGAGTAGGGTACGCCGGGGAGCTGTTTTTT. Its protein product is CASSVEGVGYAGELFF. V usage is TRBV9 and J usage is TRBJ2-2; TRBD2 might be the D (5 bases). CDR1 and CDR2 (germline): SGDLS, YYNGEE. V lost 0 bases to trimming and J lost 6 bases, with 15 bases between them. This CDR3 contains 16 residues.

In its sample, this clone was seen once. The CDR3 region has the DNA TGTGCCAGCTCCCAGGGGGGTCCTTCTTTGAACACTGAAGCTTTCTTT. Translation: CASSQGGPSLNTEAFF. The chain links TRBV18 to TRBJ1-1, with 7 bases identical to TRBD1. J lost 0 bases, V lost 6 bases, and 10 bases had no gene match. The length of the CDR3 is 16 residues. Germline assignment: CDR1 KGHSH and CDR2 LQKENI.

The J gene is TRBJ1-2, the V gene TRBV21-1; the table's D gene call, TRBD1, was not cross checked with the DNA. TRBV21-1 is a known pseudogene. There are 13 residues in the CDR3. CDR3 in amino acids: CASSNLGRRGYTF. The CDR3 bases are TGTGCCAGCAGCAACCTGGGGCGGCGAGGCTACACCTTC.